The present T cell receptor (beta chain) was sequenced within a study of beta chain features in type 1 diabetes. Expressed TCRB transcripts got sequenced, as all isolated RNA was reverse transcribed. Measured with immunoSEQ multiplex PCR; TCRdb has only the in-frame clones, and not every one. The data contain around 150,000 clones, around 8.3% of them singletons. Whole-study findings and limits: People with Type 1 diabetes carried modestly yet significantly shorter TCRB CDR3s in all four CD4+ subsets.

Blood was drawn once from each donor into heparinised tubes. The draws averaged around 110 mL. About this clone: Its cognate antigen is unknown.

This CDR3 is built from 16 residues. Germline loops: CDR1 SNHLY, CDR2 FYNNEI. V lost 4 bases, J lost 3 bases, and 8 bases stayed unmatched. This clonotype was obtained from a woman aged 18-29 years with type 1 diabetes. The chain recombines TRBV2 with TRBJ2-1; 8 bases align to TRBD1. The sample consisted of central memory CD4+ T cells from blood. As DNA, the CDR3 is TGTGCCAGCAGTGGTAGGACAGGGAGAAGCTACAATGAGCAGTTCTTC. Protein sequence: CASSGRTGRSYNEQFF.